The clone carrying this T cell receptor (beta chain) was counted many times. CDR1 is ENHRY, CDR2 SYGVKD, per germline. Trimming stripped 4 bases from V and 6 bases from J, with 13 bases between. The CDR3 is 14 amino acids. This entry belongs to a study of T-cell reconstitution after alpha-beta-depleted transplantation in children. Unique molecular identifiers were built into the TCRbeta library. TCRdb used MiXCR to reprocess the PCR reads, holding one entry per CDR3 protein. The sample has under 850,000 distinct CDR3 sequences; under 15% are singletons. The source was PBMCs, collected before TCRalphabeta/CD19-depleted stem cell transplant. V usage is TRBV10-3 and J usage is TRBJ2-1; weak D call: TRBD2 (6 bases). The receptor was isolated from a girl aged 2-10 years with congenital amegakaryocytic thrombocytopenia, due to receive a stem cell transplant. The CDR3 protein is CAISGIADINEQFF. CDR3 sequence (DNA): TGTGCCATCAGTGGAATAGCGGACATCAATGAGCAGTTCTTC.